Below are 11 T cell receptor beta chains sequenced from a single sample in a study of CD8+CD57+ T cells in acquired aplastic anemia. TCR beta VDJ combinations and CDR3 sequences were profiled from genomic DNA. One entry per CDR3 protein, called by TCRdb with MiXCR from the reads. The sample holds 40,000 or so distinct CDR3 sequences, roughly three quarters seen once. The sample consisted of sorted CD4+, CD8+, or CD8+CD57+ T cells (not recorded which) from PBMCs. The receptors were gathered from a human donor in good health, serving as a control.

The CDR3 loop is CASTPRGQGASPLHF. As DNA, the CDR3 is TGTGCCAGTACCCCACGGGGACAGGGGGCTTCACCCCTCCACTTT. The chain is built from TRBV19 and TRBJ1-6; 12 bases are shared with TRBD1. This CDR3 has 15 amino acids. Trimming removed 7 bases from V and 9 bases from J; junction bases left unmatched: 7. Germline V gene lookup returns CDR1 LNHDA and CDR2 SQIVND (reference sequence). Combining the CDR3 with reference TRBV19 and TRBJ1-6 gives the whole variable domain DGGITQSPKYLFRKEGQNVTLSCEQNLNHDAMYWYRQDPGQGLRLIYYSQIVNDFQKGDIAEGYSVSREKKESFPLTVTSAQKNPTAFYLCASTPRGQGASPLHFGNGTRLTVT.

Within the sample, this clonotype is medium-sized (0.01 to 0.1%). The chain carries TRBV11-2 and TRBJ2-7; 7 bases fit TRBD1. The junction had 13 bases not matched to a gene; V was cut back by 5 bases and J by 3 bases. This CDR3 spans 16 amino acids. The germline CDR1 and CDR2 sequences are SGHAT and FQNNGV. The CDR3 here is CASSPLRDRGYYEQYF. The CDR3 DNA sequence: TGTGCCAGCAGCCCCTTACGGGACAGAGGTTACTACGAGCAGTACTTC. Using reference TRBV11-2 and TRBJ2-7 for the parts outside the CDR3, the full variable domain is EAGVAQSPRYKIIEKRQSVAFWCNPISGHATLYWYQQILGQGPKLLIQFQNNGVVDDSQLPKDRFSAERLKGVDSTLKIQPAKLEDSAVYLCASSPLRDRGYYEQYFGPGTRLTVT.

V is TRBV7-6 and J is TRBJ1-2; D may be TRBD1 (6 bases). CDR1 is SGHVS, CDR2 FNYEAQ, per germline. This CDR3 region has 13 residues. Between the trimmed V and J ends, which lost 5 bases and 1 base, there was a span of 8 bases. The CDR3 region is CASSPGDNYGYTF. The CDR3 DNA is TGTGCCAGCAGCCCAGGGGATAACTATGGCTACACCTTC.

Here the CDR3 reads CASRAGGSFTDTQYF. In DNA form, the CDR3 reads TGTGCCAGTAGAGCGGGGGGTTCTTTCACAGATACGCAGTATTTT. This chain uses TRBV11-2 with TRBJ2-3; 9 nucleotides align to TRBD2. Losses at the gene ends were 9 bases for V and 2 bases for J; bases not matched to a gene: 9. There are 15 residues in the CDR3. Germline values: CDR1 SGHAT, CDR2 FQNNGV.

This chain links TRBV10-3 with TRBJ2-5; D is ambiguous. Germline values: CDR1 ENHRY, CDR2 SYGVKD. Trimming removed 10 bases from V and 5 bases from J, with 11 bases in between. The CDR3 consists of 11 residues. This chain's CDR3 is CASTARETQYF. CDR3 coding DNA: TGTGCCAGCACCGCTCGGGAGACCCAGTACTTC.

The CDR3, as DNA: TGTGCCACCAGCAGGAACCGGGACAGGGAGCAGTACTTC. This translates into CATSRNRDREQYF. The chain employs TRBV15 and TRBJ2-7, with 8 bases that match TRBD1. V trimming: 3 bases; J trimming: 7 bases; junction bases outside the gene matches: 5. This CDR3 comprises 13 residues. Germline V gene data show CDR1 as LNHNV and CDR2 as YYDKDF (reference sequence).

CDR3 coding DNA: TGTGCCAGTAGTATCCTAGCGGGGGGGCATGAGCAGTACTTC. Translating gives CASSILAGGHEQYF. This chain connects TRBV19 to TRBJ2-7; 12 nucleotides line up with TRBD2. The CDR3 is made up of 14 amino acids. The junction had 4 bases not matched to a gene; V was cut back by 3 bases and J by 7 bases. CDR1 and CDR2 (germline): LNHDA, SQIVND (reference sequence).

The V and J genes are TRBV7-9 and TRBJ1-1; D uncertain. Looked up from germline, CDR1 is SEHNR and CDR2 is FQNEAQ (reference sequence). V dropped 5 bases and J dropped 0 bases, with 4 bases sitting between them. This CDR3 is built from 12 residues. The CDR3 reads CASSRVNTEAFF. DNA of the CDR3: TGTGCCAGCAGCCGGGTGAACACTGAAGCTTTCTTT.

As for this clonotype: A junction boundary mismatches the germline segment, possibly from a read error. This chain links TRBV10-2 with TRBJ1-2; D is perhaps TRBD1 (6 bases). This CDR3 region has 14 residues. Germline CDR1 reads WSHSY; CDR2 reads SAAADI. The CDR3 nucleotides read TGTGCCATCAGCGTACAACAGGGAGGCTATGGCTACACCTTC. Protein: CAISVQQGGYGYTF.

Here the CDR3 reads CASSRTGGTKTQYF. As DNA, the CDR3 is TGTGCCAGCAGCCGGACAGGGGGTACAAAGACCCAGTACTTC. The V and J genes are TRBV7-7 and TRBJ2-7; 10 bases map to TRBD1. The J call is doubtful: the DNA matches TRBJ2-5 better. CDR1 and CDR2 (germline): SSHAT, FNYEAQ (reference sequence). This CDR3 comprises 14 residues.

V gene TRBV12-3 or TRBV12-4 combines with J gene TRBJ1-1; maybe TRBD1 (6 bases). This CDR3 has 13 amino acids. V lost 3 bases and J lost 5, with 10 bases in between. The CDR3 here is CASSFGRGTEAFF. The CDR3 DNA reads as TGTGCCAGCAGTTTTGGCAGGGGAACTGAAGCTTTCTTT.